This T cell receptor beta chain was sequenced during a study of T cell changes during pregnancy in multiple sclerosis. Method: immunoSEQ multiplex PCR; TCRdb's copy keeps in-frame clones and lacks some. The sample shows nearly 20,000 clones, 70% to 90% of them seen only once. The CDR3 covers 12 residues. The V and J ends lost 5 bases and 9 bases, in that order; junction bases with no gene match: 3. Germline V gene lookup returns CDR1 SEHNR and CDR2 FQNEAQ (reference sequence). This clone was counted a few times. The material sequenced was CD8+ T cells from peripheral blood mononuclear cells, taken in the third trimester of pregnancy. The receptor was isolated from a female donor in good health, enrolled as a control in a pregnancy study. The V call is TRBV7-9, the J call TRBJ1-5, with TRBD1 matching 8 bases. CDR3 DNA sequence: TGTGCCAGCAGCCGAACAGGGGGGCCCCAGCATTTT. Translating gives CASSRTGGPQHF.